Shown below are 8 T cell receptor beta chains from a single sample sequenced in a study of T-cell memory formation after mild COVID-19. Using its own MiXCR run on the 5' RACE reads, TCRdb lists one record per CDR3 protein. The sample has 92,000 or so distinct CDR3 sequences; about 16% are singletons. The sample consisted of PBMCs or a T cell subset sorted from them (not recorded which). The receptors here all came from a man aged 18 to 30 who had mild COVID-19 (a few samples of this study predate the infection). Cell type and time point are not known.

The sample holds many counts of this clonotype. The chain employs TRBV6-5 and TRBJ2-2; D not resolved. The germline V gene encodes CDR1 MNHEY and CDR2 SVGAGI. The CDR3 sequence is 13 residues long. V was pared by 2 bases and J by 6 bases, with 7 bases between. For the CDR3, the DNA is TGTGCCAGCAGTTACGTGGGTCCCGGGGAGCTGTTTTTT. It is translated as CASSYVGPGELFF.

In DNA form, the CDR3 reads TGCGCCAGCAGCCAAGAACAGGGCACTGAAGCTTTCTTT. This translates into CASSQEQGTEAFF. This chain joins TRBV4-1 and TRBJ1-1; perhaps TRBD1 as D (6 bases). This CDR3 comprises 13 residues. Germline V lookup: CDR1 MGHRA, CDR2 YSYEKL. Deletions cut 0 bases from V and 4 bases from J, with 6 bases between.

The table lists this clonotype with a few counts. The chain recombines TRBV4-1 with TRBJ2-5, with 8 bases fitting TRBD2. Trimming removed 2 bases from V and 2 bases from J; junction bases left unmatched: 7. Germline values: CDR1 MGHRA, CDR2 YSYEKL. CDR3 length: 16 residues. The CDR3 DNA reads as TGCGCCAGCAGCCAACCAATAGCGGGGAGGCAAGAGACCCAGTACTTC. This encodes CASSQPIAGRQETQYF.

The chain combines TRBV12-3 or TRBV12-4 with TRBJ2-5, with TRBD2 as a possible D gene (6 bases). V was trimmed by 3 bases and J by 2 bases, leaving 10 bases between them. This CDR3 region has 14 residues. The CDR3 DNA reads TGTGCCAGCAGTTTTGGAGGGGTTCAAGAGACCCAGTACTTC. Its protein is CASSFGGVQETQYF.

This chain joins TRBV4-3 and TRBJ2-2; D gene unclear. This CDR3 contains 15 residues. The germline V and J ends were trimmed by 1 base and 1 base, with 7 bases remaining between them. The germline V gene encodes CDR1 LGHNA and CDR2 YSLEER. The CDR3 nucleotides are TGCGCCAGCAGCCAAGTAAAGAGGAACACCGGGGAGCTGTTTTTT. As protein: CASSQVKRNTGELFF.

The V gene is TRBV7-3, the J gene TRBJ2-2, with D hard to call. The length of the CDR3 is 15 residues. The germline V and J ends were trimmed by 0 bases and 2 bases, with 7 bases remaining between them. Germline V gene sequence: CDR1 SGHTA, CDR2 FQGTGA. DNA of the CDR3: TGTGCCAGCAGCTTAACTACATATAACACCGGGGAGCTGTTTTTT. Amino acids: CASSLTTYNTGELFF.

The chain carries TRBV7-3 and TRBJ2-5; D uncertain. The length of the CDR3 is 16 residues. Trimming shortened V by 4 bases and J by 0 bases, and 15 bases separated the two germline ends. CDR1 SGHTA and CDR2 FQGTGA come from the germline V gene. For the CDR3, the DNA is TGTGCCAGCAGCTCCCCTACGCCGGGCCACCAAGAGACCCAGTACTTC. Its protein is CASSSPTPGHQETQYF.

The chain has TRBV7-9 and TRBJ2-3; D call uncertain. V was cut by 1 base and J by 3 bases, with 8 bases left in between. CDR3 length: 14 amino acids. The germline V gene encodes CDR1 SEHNR and CDR2 FQNEAQ (reference sequence). This CDR3 reads CASSLEKETDTQYF. CDR3 bases: TGTGCCAGCAGCTTAGAGAAAGAGACAGATACGCAGTATTTT.